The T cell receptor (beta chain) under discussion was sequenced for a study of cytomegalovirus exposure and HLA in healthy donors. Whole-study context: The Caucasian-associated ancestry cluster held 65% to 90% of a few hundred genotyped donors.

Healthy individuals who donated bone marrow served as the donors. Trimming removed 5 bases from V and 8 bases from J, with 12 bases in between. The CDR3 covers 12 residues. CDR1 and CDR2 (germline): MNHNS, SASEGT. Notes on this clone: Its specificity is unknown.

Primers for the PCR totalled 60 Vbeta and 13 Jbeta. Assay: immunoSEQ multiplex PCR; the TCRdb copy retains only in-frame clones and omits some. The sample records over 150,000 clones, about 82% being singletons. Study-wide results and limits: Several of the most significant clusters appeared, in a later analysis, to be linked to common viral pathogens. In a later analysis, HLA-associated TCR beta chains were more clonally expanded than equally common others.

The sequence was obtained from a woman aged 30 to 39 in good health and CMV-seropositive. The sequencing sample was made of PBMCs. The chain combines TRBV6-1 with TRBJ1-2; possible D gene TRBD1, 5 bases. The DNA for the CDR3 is TGTGCCAGCAGTCGGGCCGGGGGAGGCTACACCTTC. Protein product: CASSRAGGGYTF.